These 6 T cell receptor beta chains were sequenced from one sample in a study of Ad26.COV2.S vaccination and SARS-CoV-2 variants. The assay was immunoSEQ multiplex PCR, and TCRdb's table has in-frame clones only and misses some. This table holds 440,000 or so clones, approximately 90% found once. Treatment: roughly 18 received Ad26.COV2.S at low or high dose, single or two shots; several received placebo; per-sample allocation not given. Day 63 after the first vaccine or placebo injection was the time point for sampling. The starting material was peripheral blood, obtained in a trial of Ad26.COV2.S vaccine versus placebo. The receptors come from a person between 18 and 65 years old who received the Ad26.COV2.S COVID-19 vaccine or a placebo.

The CDR3 sequence: CASSQGALQETQYF. The CDR3 DNA follows: TGTGCCAGCAGCCAGGGGGCCCTCCAAGAGACCCAGTACTTC. The chain joins TRBV11-2 to TRBJ2-5; TRBD1 matches at 8 bases. Trimming removed 5 bases from V and 1 base from J; junction bases left unmatched: 3. The CDR3 sequence is 14 residues long. Germline lookup yields CDR1 SGHAT and CDR2 FQNNGV.

This clone was found a few times. The chain links TRBV2 to TRBJ1-3; 7 nucleotides agree with TRBD1. The V gene's germline CDR1 is SNHLY and CDR2 FYNNEI. Germline trimming cut 3 bases from V and 3 bases from J; bases unmatched to any gene: 8. CDR3 length: 16 residues. The DNA of the CDR3 is TGTGCCAGCAGTGAGGAGGGGGCGGTTTTTGGAAACACCATATATTTT. It codes for CASSEEGAVFGNTIYF.

This sequence joins TRBV29-1 and TRBJ2-3; a possible D gene is TRBD2 (6 bases). Germline V lookup: CDR1 SQVTM, CDR2 ANQGSEA. Trimming pared 5 bases from V and 0 bases from J, leaving 12 bases between. The CDR3 covers 14 residues. The CDR3, as DNA: TGCAGCGTTCGTGGTAGCGGAAGCACAGATACGCAGTATTTT. The encoded protein is CSVRGSGSTDTQYF.

The rearrangement joins TRBV29-1 to TRBJ2-2; 7 bases are shared with TRBD1. V lost 6 bases and J lost 4; bases outside the gene matches: 8. From germline, CDR1 is SQVTM and CDR2 ANQGSEA. The CDR3 has 14 amino acids. The CDR3 DNA is TGCAGCGTCACCAAGGGGGCGAGCACCGGGGAGCTGTTTTTT. Translated, it gives CSVTKGASTGELFF.

This clone has a single count. This chain uses TRBV19 with TRBJ1-1, with 7 bases aligning to TRBD1. After removal of 4 bases from V and 3 bases from J, the junction contained 8 bases not matched to a gene. Germline loops: CDR1 LNHDA, CDR2 SQIVND (reference sequence). The length of the CDR3 is 15 residues. The CDR3 nucleotides are TGTGCCAGTAGTACAGACGGGACAGAAGACACTGAAGCTTTCTTT. Protein: CASSTDGTEDTEAFF.

The V and J genes are TRBV18 and TRBJ2-7, with D perhaps TRBD1 (5 bases). The germline CDR1 and CDR2 sequences are KGHSH and LQKENI. The CDR3 is made up of 13 amino acids. V was pared by 3 bases and J by 7 bases, with 13 bases between. The CDR3 DNA reads TGTGCCAGCTCACCCCGACAGTTAAGGGAGCAGTACTTC. Its protein product is CASSPRQLREQYF.